This entry features one T cell receptor (beta chain) sequence. Its antigen remains unknown. A much larger clone is a single base away; this may be a read error. 5'RACE template switching generated TCR cDNA, adding a universal primer site and UMIs. TCRdb reprocessed the 5' RACE reads via MiXCR and lists one record per CDR3 protein. The table records about 580,000 distinct CDR3 sequences, roughly a sixth of them present only once. The sample is drawn from a study of T cells after yellow fever vaccination. Study observations and caveats: Post-booster repertoires again held most primary-vaccination clones (approximately 96% CD4, 75% to 90% CD8). FACS-sorted repertoires could harbor abundant contaminating bulk-population clonotypes. The secondary response peaked faster, at day 5 versus 15, but was weaker.

Trimming shortened V by 4 bases and J by 4 bases, and 4 bases separated the two germline ends. The CDR3 runs to 12 residues. Per germline, CDR1 LNHDA and CDR2 SQIVND (reference sequence). The sequence derives from a man aged 18 to 35 who received the YFV17D yellow fever vaccine. The sequencing here drew on PBMCs, taken about 5 days after the first yellow fever vaccination. The rearrangement joins TRBV19 to TRBJ2-2, with unresolved D. This CDR3 is CASSKITGELFF. The CDR3 DNA follows: TGTGCCAGTAGTAAGATCACCGGGGAGCTGTTTTTT.